Presented here are 21 T cell receptor beta chains from one specimen sequenced in a study of T cell responses to AZD1222 COVID-19 vaccine. The data were produced by immunoSEQ multiplex PCR, yet TCRdb's version contains in-frame clones alone and is incomplete. Of 120,000 or so clones listed, more than 70% are singletons. The sample consisted of peripheral blood, taken on day 0 of AZD1222 vaccination. The receptors come from an adult in good health.

The rearrangement joins TRBV5-1 to TRBJ1-3, with unresolved D. Per germline, CDR1 SGHRS and CDR2 YFSETQ. V shed 0 bases and J shed 0 bases, with 1 base lying between them. The CDR3 extends over 13 amino acids. The CDR3 loop reads CASSLDSGNTIYF. CDR3 in DNA: TGCGCCAGCAGCTTGGACTCTGGAAACACCATATATTTT.

This sequence joins TRBV6-5 and TRBJ1-5, with D maybe TRBD1 (6 bases). Germline V gene lookup returns CDR1 MNHEY and CDR2 SVGAGI. V shed 1 base and J shed 2 bases, with 9 bases lying between them. CDR3 length: 15 residues. The CDR3 DNA reads as TGTGCCAGCAGTTACTGGCCAGGGGGCAATCAGCCCCAGCATTTT. Its protein product is CASSYWPGGNQPQHF.

J is TRBJ2-7 and V is TRBV6-5, with 11 bases matching TRBD2. Germline values: CDR1 MNHEY, CDR2 SVGAGI. The CDR3 totals 14 residues. V was pared by 6 bases and J by 2 bases, with 3 bases of the junction left unmatched. This CDR3 is CASRGLAVPYEQYF. The CDR3 DNA is TGTGCCAGCAGGGGACTAGCGGTACCCTACGAGCAGTACTTC.

This clone was seen more than once but under ten times. The chain uses TRBV10-3 and TRBJ1-5, with D hard to call. The CDR3 has 13 amino acids. CDR1 and CDR2 from the germline V gene are ENHRY and SYGVKD. The V gene lost 4 bases and the J gene lost 9 bases, with 13 bases spanning the gap. The DNA for the CDR3 is TGTGCCATCAGTGGCAGCGGTCGTGGGCCCCAGCATTTT. This gives the protein CAISGSGRGPQHF.

CDR3 loop: CASSQNRGPNYGYTF. The CDR3 DNA sequence: TGCGCCAGCAGTCAAAACAGGGGGCCCAACTATGGCTACACCTTC. The J gene is TRBJ1-2, the V gene TRBV4-1; TRBD1 matches at 9 bases. CDR3 length: 15 amino acids. V shed 6 bases and J 2 bases; nucleotides not matched to a gene: 7. The V gene's germline CDR1 is MGHRA and CDR2 YSYEKL.

There are a few counts of this clone. The CDR3 nucleotides are TGTGCCAGCAGAGGGCGTACCAATCAGCCCCAGCATTTT. It specifies CASRGRTNQPQHF. The chain recombines TRBV2 with TRBJ1-5; D not certain. This CDR3 has 13 residues. CDR1 and CDR2 from the germline V gene are SNHLY and FYNNEI. Trimming shortened V by 6 bases and J by 3 bases, and 9 bases separated the two germline ends.

V gene TRBV11-1 combines with J gene TRBJ2-4, with a possible D match to TRBD1 (6 bases). Germline-derived CDR1 and CDR2 are SGHAT and FQDESV (reference sequence). V was cut by 1 base and J by 3 bases, with 7 bases left in between. The CDR3 covers 14 residues. The CDR3 DNA follows: TGTGCCAGCAGCTTAGGGACAGTCAAAAACATTCAGTACTTC. Translated, it gives CASSLGTVKNIQYF.

The genes are TRBV6-1 and TRBJ2-7; D ambiguous. The V and J ends lost 2 bases and 1 base respectively, with 9 bases between them. Germline V gives CDR1 MNHNS, CDR2 SASEGT. The CDR3 is 14 amino acids. The CDR3 sequence is CASSELWSSYEQYF. DNA of the CDR3: TGTGCCAGCAGTGAATTGTGGAGTTCCTACGAGCAGTACTTC.

This chain joins TRBV9 and TRBJ2-5, with TRBD2 identical over 8 bases. Unmatched junction bases numbered 6, after V lost 0 bases and J lost 5 bases. This CDR3 contains 15 residues. CDR1 is SGDLS and CDR2 is YYNGEE in the germline V gene. CDR3 amino acids: CASSVVPSGRETQYF. The DNA of the CDR3 is TGTGCCAGCAGCGTAGTCCCTAGCGGGCGGGAGACCCAGTACTTC.

This chain links TRBV9 with TRBJ1-1; 7 nucleotides align to TRBD1. V shed 7 bases and J 4 bases; nucleotides not matched to a gene: 1. Germline CDR1 reads SGDLS; CDR2 reads YYNGEE. There are 11 residues in the CDR3. As DNA, the CDR3 is TGTGCCAGCTCAGGGGGCACTGAAGCTTTCTTT. It translates to CASSGGTEAFF.

This clone is a singleton in its sample. The chain links TRBV18 to TRBJ2-1; 8 bases are a match to TRBD2. The CDR3 length is 21 residues. With 2 bases clipped from V and 7 bases from J, the junction kept 25 bases outside the gene matches. Germline V gene sequence: CDR1 KGHSH, CDR2 LQKENI. The CDR3 DNA reads TGTGCCAGCTCACCAAAACCAGCGGGAGTCCACCTTATTGCCGCCGAGAATGAGCAGTTCTTC. Amino acids: CASSPKPAGVHLIAAENEQFF.

The chain is built from TRBV4-2 and TRBJ1-2; perhaps TRBD1 as D (6 bases). V lost 0 bases and J lost 4, with 21 bases in between. The V gene's germline CDR1 is LGHNA and CDR2 YNFKEQ. This CDR3 comprises 18 residues. In nucleotides, the CDR3 is TGTGCCAGCAGCCAAGATCTAACAGGGACCTCCACAATCTATGGCTACACCTTC. Translating gives CASSQDLTGTSTIYGYTF.

V usage is TRBV5-1 and J usage is TRBJ2-1; 9 bases align to TRBD1. This CDR3 region has 15 residues. Germline values: CDR1 SGHRS, CDR2 YFSETQ. The trim removed 4 bases at V and 2 bases at J, leaving 4 bases unmatched. CDR3 sequence reads: CASSQDRGPYNEQFF. CDR3 DNA: TGCGCCAGCAGCCAGGACAGGGGACCCTACAATGAGCAGTTCTTC.

This clone was counted a few times. For the CDR3, the DNA is TGTGCCAGCAGCAGGACTTCTTTAAATGAGCAGTTCTTC. Translating it yields CASSRTSLNEQFF. This chain connects TRBV21-1 to TRBJ2-1; the D call of TRBD2 is as the table states it, not checked on the DNA. TRBV21-1 is a listed pseudogene. The CDR3 length is 13 residues.

J is TRBJ1-2 and V is TRBV3-1 (or the pseudogene TRBV3-2); D gene ambiguous. Germline V gene data show CDR1 as LGHDT and CDR2 as YNNKEL (reference sequence). The CDR3 totals 13 residues. With 1 base removed from V and 5 bases from J, the gap between germline ends came to 8 bases. DNA for the CDR3: TGTGCCAGCAGCCAAGTCGGCGGGTATGGCTACACCTTC. The encoded protein is CASSQVGGYGYTF.

The gene calls are TRBV7-3 and TRBJ2-2; D not resolved. The CDR3 runs 13 residues. Per germline, CDR1 SGHTA and CDR2 FQGTGA. With 2 bases removed from V and 5 bases from J, the gap between germline ends came to 6 bases. This chain's CDR3 is CASSLVSTGELFF. The CDR3, as DNA: TGTGCCAGCAGCTTAGTCTCAACCGGGGAGCTGTTTTTT.

This clone was seen a handful of times. The chain uses TRBV29-1 and TRBJ2-5, with 11 bases identical to TRBD2. This CDR3 is built from 14 residues. Germline loops: CDR1 SQVTM, CDR2 ANQGSEA. The ends lost 2 bases at V and 5 bases at J; junction bases unmatched: 4. The CDR3 loop is CSVETSGGSETQYF. The DNA of the CDR3 is TGCAGCGTTGAAACTAGCGGGGGATCGGAGACCCAGTACTTC.

The chain has TRBV7-6 and TRBJ2-7; TRBD1 aligns across 8 bases. The V gene's germline CDR1 is SGHVS and CDR2 FNYEAQ. The trim removed 9 bases at V and 2 bases at J, leaving 6 bases unmatched. This CDR3 is 13 amino acids long. The CDR3 is CARTTGAPYEQYF. CDR3 nucleotide sequence: TGTGCCAGAACGACAGGGGCCCCCTACGAGCAGTACTTC.

This chain joins TRBV30 and TRBJ1-2, with D possibly TRBD1 on 6 matching bases. Trimming took off 0 bases at V and 5 bases at J, with 10 bases between the two ends. Germline V gene data show CDR1 as GTSNPN and CDR2 as SVGIG (reference sequence). The CDR3 has 13 amino acids. Here the CDR3 reads CAWSVIGGYGYTF. For the CDR3, the DNA is TGTGCCTGGAGTGTAATAGGGGGGTATGGCTACACCTTC.

This clone appeared a few times. This rearrangement joins TRBV6-4 to TRBJ2-1; TRBD2 matches 7 bases. Trimming removed 3 bases from V and 6 bases from J; junction bases left unmatched: 11. This CDR3 has 16 residues. Germline V gene lookup returns CDR1 MRHNA and CDR2 SNTAGT. CDR3 nucleotide sequence: TGTGCCAGCAGTGAAGGGTGGACTAGAGATTCCAATGAGCAGTTCTTC. Amino acids: CASSEGWTRDSNEQFF.

The chain carries TRBV21-1 and TRBJ1-1; the listed D gene, TRBD1, was not tested against the DNA. TRBV21-1 is deemed a pseudogene. The CDR3 runs to 15 residues. For the CDR3, the DNA is TGTGCCAGCAGCAGAGGGACAGGAGTGGACACTGAAGCTTTCTTT. Translation: CASSRGTGVDTEAFF.